Below are 5 T cell receptor beta chains sequenced from a single sample in a study of T cells in Graves' hyperthyroidism and ophthalmopathy. Amplification yielded TCR beta CDR3 regions, with RNA transcripts as the source. An initial round of RT-PCR targeting the TCR CDR3 relied on the HTBI primer set. TCRdb ran MiXCR on the multiplex PCR reads and lists one entry per CDR3 protein. This sample has about 500,000 distinct CDR3 sequences, with 16% found just once. The sample consisted of blood. These TCRs come from a woman between 18 and 29 years old with Graves' hyperthyroidism.

This clonotype has ten or more counts. The rearrangement joins TRBV7-9 to TRBJ2-5; 7 bases are shared with TRBD2. Per germline, CDR1 SEHNR and CDR2 FQNEAQ (reference sequence). The CDR3 is 14 residues long. Trimming cost V 6 bases and J 5 bases; bases outside gene matches: 9. The CDR3 nucleotides are TGTGCCAGCAGTCCCCTGACTAGCTCGGAGACCCAGTACTTC. Its translation: CASSPLTSSETQYF.

This clonotype was detected many times. The rearrangement joins TRBV7-2 to TRBJ1-1, with TRBD1 identical over 9 bases. CDR1 and CDR2 from the germline V gene are SGHTA and FQGNSA. The ends lost 1 base at V and 5 bases at J; junction bases unmatched: 2. This CDR3 contains 14 residues. The CDR3 spells CASSLDRGRTEAFF. The CDR3 nucleotides are TGTGCCAGCAGCTTAGACAGGGGGCGGACTGAAGCTTTCTTT. Looking up the rest from reference TRBV7-2 and TRBJ1-1 gives the full variable domain: GAGVSQSPSNKVTEKGKDVELRCDPISGHTALYWYRQSLGQGLEFLIYFQGNSAPDKSGLPSDRFSAERTGGSVSTLTIQRTQQEDSAVYLCASSLDRGRTEAFFGQGTRLTVV.

This clonotype was observed many times. The genes are TRBV11-2 and TRBJ2-7; TRBD2 agrees at 11 bases. V lost 4 bases, J lost 4 bases, and 6 bases stayed unmatched. Germline CDR1 is SGHAT and CDR2 is FQNNGV. The CDR3 length is 15 residues. The chain's CDR3 is CASSSSSGGQYEQYF. The CDR3 nucleotides read TGTGCCAGCAGCTCCTCTAGCGGGGGGCAATACGAGCAGTACTTC.

In its sample, this clonotype was seen many times. V usage is TRBV12-3 or TRBV12-4 and J usage is TRBJ1-6, with D hard to call. The CDR3 covers 12 residues. V was shortened by 7 bases and J by 10 bases, with 11 bases between the two germline ends. DNA for the CDR3: TGTGCCAGCAATACGGCTAGCTCACCCCTCCACTTT. This translates into CASNTASSPLHF.

Concerning this clonotype itself: A junction boundary mismatches the germline segment, possibly from a read error. This chain connects TRBV12-3 or TRBV12-4 to TRBJ2-2; tentatively, D is TRBD1 or TRBD2 (5 bases each). The CDR3 spans 14 residues. CDR3 residues: CAGSLGPNTGELFF. The CDR3 nucleotides read TGTGCCGGCAGTTTGGGACCGAACACCGGGGAGCTGTTTTTT.